This TCR beta chain was captured in a study of blood T cell repertoires in COVID-19. This clone was counted once. The CDR3 length is 18 residues. CDR1 ENHRY and CDR2 SYGVKD come from the germline V gene. Trimming cost V 3 bases and J 0 bases, with 17 bases left between them. Original handling: Nucleated cell counts were estimated from reference gene primer amplification. Repertoires were generated with immunoSEQ multiplex PCR, while TCRdb's copy carries only in-frame clones and drops some. V, J and clone size are those of that table, while D and trimming were read from the DNA. This table holds some 150,000 clones, approximately 86% found once.

What was sequenced was peripheral blood. The V call is TRBV10-3, the J call TRBJ1-4; the D is unclear. The receptor's source is a woman aged 55-70 years who had recovered from COVID-19. The CDR3 spells CAISESNSLAATNEKLFF. The CDR3 nucleotides are TGTGCCATCAGTGAATCGAACAGTTTGGCAGCAACTAATGAAAAACTGTTTTTT.